The 14 T cell receptor beta chains below come from one sample, sequenced in a study of cytomegalovirus exposure and HLA in healthy donors. PCR was performed using 60 Vbeta and 13 Jbeta primers. Assay used: immunoSEQ multiplex PCR; TCRdb lists only in-frame clones, some missing. The table includes around 150,000 clones, about 76% detected once. Input material: PBMCs. These receptors came from a man aged 18 to 30 in good health and CMV-seronegative.

V is TRBV6-1 and J is TRBJ2-5, with 8 bases that match TRBD2. V was pared by 7 bases and J by 2 bases, with 9 bases of the junction left unmatched. Germline V gives CDR1 MNHNS, CDR2 SASEGT. The CDR3 spans 15 residues. CDR3 amino acids: CASTPGGANQETQYF. The CDR3 DNA reads TGTGCCAGCACTCCCGGGGGGGCCAATCAAGAGACCCAGTACTTC.

The V and J genes are TRBV30 and TRBJ2-2; 8 nucleotides line up with TRBD1. The end of the DNA is better explained by TRBJ1-3, so the J call may be wrong. The CDR3 is made up of 17 amino acids. Germline V gene data show CDR1 as GTSNPN and CDR2 as SVGIG (reference sequence). The CDR3 DNA follows: TGTGCCTCCCGTGGGGGGACAGGAGAAAGCTCTGGAAACACCATATATTTT. Protein product: CASRGGTGESSGNTIYF.

The chain couples TRBV18 to TRBJ1-1, with 9 bases identical to TRBD1. The length of the CDR3 is 20 residues. J gave up 2 bases and V 4 bases, and 20 bases lay outside the gene matches. In germline, CDR1 is KGHSH, CDR2 LQKENI. For the CDR3, the DNA is TGTGCCAGCTCACGAAGGACGACAGGGGGGCTTCAATCGGGTAACACTGAAGCTTTCTTT. Translation gives CASSRRTTGGLQSGNTEAFF.

The V call is TRBV6-5, the J call TRBJ1-2; unclear D gene. Per germline, CDR1 MNHEY and CDR2 SVGAGI. The CDR3 is 13 amino acids. The ends were cut back, 6 bases at V and 8 bases at J, with 16 bases in the middle. CDR3 sequence: CASRPIGPSGYTF. The DNA of the CDR3 is TGTGCCAGCAGACCGATAGGGCCTAGCGGCTACACCTTC.

The chain employs TRBV7-9 and TRBJ2-1, with 8 bases identical to TRBD1. Germline trimming cut 2 bases from V and 5 bases from J; bases unmatched to any gene: 11. CDR1 is SEHNR and CDR2 is FQNEAQ in the germline V gene (reference sequence). CDR3 size: 17 residues. DNA for the CDR3: TGTGCCAGCAGCTTAAATTTCCTCGGGACAGGTGACAATGAGCAGTTCTTC. As protein: CASSLNFLGTGDNEQFF.

The J gene is TRBJ1-6, the V gene TRBV19; TRBD1 aligns across 7 bases. Per the germline V gene, CDR1 is LNHDA and CDR2 is SQIVND (reference sequence). The CDR3 has 16 residues. V was pared by 7 bases and J by 7 bases, with 13 bases of the junction left unmatched. The CDR3 coding sequence is TGTGCCAGTACGACAGGGCCGGGTGCCTCCAATTCACCCCTCCACTTT. Translating it yields CASTTGPGASNSPLHF.

In its sample, this clone was seen a few times. The chain links TRBV30 to TRBJ2-3; TRBD2 might be the D (6 bases). The CDR3 loop spans 14 amino acids. Trimming stripped 0 bases from V and 0 bases from J, with 7 bases between. Germline V gene lookup returns CDR1 GTSNPN and CDR2 SVGIG (reference sequence). CDR3 nucleotides: TGTGCCTGGAGTGTAGGGACTAGCACAGATACGCAGTATTTT. Protein product: CAWSVGTSTDTQYF.

The chain is built from TRBV9 and TRBJ2-3; 8 bases match TRBD2. Germline V gene lookup returns CDR1 SGDLS and CDR2 YYNGEE. The length of the CDR3 is 14 residues. J was trimmed by 10 bases and V by 0 bases; bases with no gene match: 7. The CDR3 sequence: CASSVVISGTSQYF. The CDR3 DNA sequence: TGTGCCAGCAGCGTAGTCATTAGCGGGACGTCGCAGTATTTT. Drawing the rest from reference TRBV9 and TRBJ2-3, the complete variable domain is DSGVTQTPKHLITATGQRVTLRCSPRSGDLSVYWYQQSLDQGLQFLIQYYNGEERAKGNILERFSAQQFPDLHSELNLSSLELGDSALYFCASSVVISGTSQYFGPGTRLTVL.

The rearrangement uses TRBV10-1 and TRBJ1-1; D is unresolved. The germline V gene encodes CDR1 WNHNN and CDR2 SYGVQD (reference sequence). The ends were cut back, 4 bases at V and 6 bases at J, with 18 bases in the middle. The CDR3 has 15 residues. For the CDR3, the DNA is TGCGCCAGCAGTGTTTCTACGCACGGTAGCGCTGAAGCTTTCTTT. It is translated as CASSVSTHGSAEAFF.

The chain has TRBV5-1 and TRBJ2-7, with 7 bases aligning to TRBD1. CDR1 and CDR2 (germline): SGHRS, YFSETQ. The CDR3 totals 13 residues. The V gene end was trimmed by 5 bases and the J gene end by 2 bases; junction bases not matched to a gene: 4. CDR3 region: CASSTGEPYEQYF. CDR3 coding DNA: TGCGCCAGCAGTACAGGGGAGCCCTACGAGCAGTACTTC. Supplemented by reference TRBV5-1 and TRBJ2-7, the full variable domain reads KAGVTQTPRYLIKTRGQQVTLSCSPISGHRSVSWYQQTPGQGLQFLFEYFSETQRNKGNFPGRFSGRQFSNSRSEMNVSTLELGDSALYLCASSTGEPYEQYFGPGTRLTVT.

Concerning this clone itself: This sample includes further DNA sequences coding for the same CDR3. The chain employs TRBV27 and TRBJ2-7; tentatively, D is TRBD1 (5 bases). Germline CDR1 is MNHEY and CDR2 is SMNVEV (reference sequence). V dropped 2 bases and J dropped 4 bases, with 9 bases sitting between them. This CDR3 has 13 residues. The CDR3: CASSLGAPYEQYF. The CDR3 bases are TGTGCCAGCAGTTTAGGGGCCCCGTACGAGCAGTACTTC.

The chain carries TRBV13 and TRBJ2-7; 9 bases match TRBD1. The CDR3 is 15 residues long. J lost 2 bases, V lost 1 base, and 3 bases had no gene match. Germline assignment: CDR1 PRHDT and CDR2 FYEKMQ (reference sequence). This chain's CDR3 is CASSLVGTGPYEQYF. The CDR3, as DNA: TGTGCCAGCAGCTTAGTGGGGACAGGGCCCTACGAGCAGTACTTC.

V gene TRBV28 combines with J gene TRBJ2-7; 13 bases fit TRBD2. The CDR3 runs to 15 residues. V was pared by 2 bases and J by 5 bases, with 3 bases of the junction left unmatched. CDR1 and CDR2 from the germline V gene are MDHEN and SYDVKM. This CDR3 reads CASSLGTSGKDEQYF. CDR3 DNA: TGTGCCAGCAGTTTAGGGACTAGCGGGAAGGACGAGCAGTACTTC.

The chain employs TRBV5-1 and TRBJ2-3, with 9 positions matching TRBD2. Looked up from germline, CDR1 is SGHRS and CDR2 is YFSETQ. This CDR3 has 16 amino acids. Unmatched junction bases numbered 11, after V lost 4 bases and J lost 5 bases. The chain's CDR3 is CASSQEGLARVDTQYF. The CDR3 bases are TGCGCCAGCAGCCAAGAGGGACTAGCCAGGGTAGATACGCAGTATTTT. The full variable domain, rest sourced from reference TRBV5-1 and TRBJ2-3, is KAGVTQTPRYLIKTRGQQVTLSCSPISGHRSVSWYQQTPGQGLQFLFEYFSETQRNKGNFPGRFSGRQFSNSRSEMNVSTLELGDSALYLCASSQEGLARVDTQYFGPGTRLTVL.